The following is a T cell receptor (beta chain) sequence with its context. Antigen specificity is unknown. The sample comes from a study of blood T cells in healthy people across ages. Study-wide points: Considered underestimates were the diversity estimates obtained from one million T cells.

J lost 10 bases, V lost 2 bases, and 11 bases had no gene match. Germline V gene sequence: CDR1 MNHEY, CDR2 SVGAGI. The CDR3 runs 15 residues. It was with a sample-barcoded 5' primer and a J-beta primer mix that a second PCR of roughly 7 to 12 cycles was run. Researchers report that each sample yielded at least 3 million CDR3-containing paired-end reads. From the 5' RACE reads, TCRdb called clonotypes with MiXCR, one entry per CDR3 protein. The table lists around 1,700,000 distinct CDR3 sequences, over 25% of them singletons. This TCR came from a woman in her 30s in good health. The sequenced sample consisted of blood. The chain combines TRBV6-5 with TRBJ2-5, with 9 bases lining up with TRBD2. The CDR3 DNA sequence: TGTGCCAGCAGTTACGGTTCAGCAGCGGGAGGTTACCAGTACTTC. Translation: CASSYGSAAGGYQYF.